Sequencing of this T cell receptor (beta chain) was carried out in a study of blood T cell repertoires in COVID-19. Study overall: Acute and convalescent COVID-19 specimens originated in the United States, Italy and Spain. Sample material is recorded as cDNA or gDNA derived from T cells, B-cell-depleted T cells, or PBMCs.

Original handling: Reference gene primer amplification gave estimated nucleated cell counts. Libraries were prepared by immunoSEQ multiplex PCR; TCRdb keeps only in-frame clonotypes and omits some of them. V and J calls and clone size are copied from that table; D and trimming were computed from the DNA. Of about half a million clones listed, 70% to 90% are singletons. The specimen was peripheral blood. The receptor was derived from a human donor in a cohort sampled during active COVID-19.

The CDR3 region is CASSNREHQPQHF. CDR3 in DNA: TGTGCCAGTAGTAATCGGGAACATCAGCCCCAGCATTTT. The chain couples TRBV19 to TRBJ1-5, with D unresolved. The length of the CDR3 is 13 residues. Germline lookup yields CDR1 LNHDA and CDR2 SQIVND (reference sequence). Trimming cost V 4 bases and J 5 bases, with 9 bases left between them.